This entry lists 10 T cell receptor beta chains sequenced from one sample in a study of blood T cells in healthy people across ages. A J-beta primer mix and a sample-barcoded 5' primer were used in a second PCR of about 7 to 12 cycles. TCRdb reprocessed the 5' RACE reads with MiXCR, giving one entry per CDR3 protein. This table has hundreds of thousands of distinct CDR3 sequences, 32% appearing once. What was sequenced was blood. These receptors all come from an elderly woman in good health.

The rearrangement joins TRBV5-1 to TRBJ2-7; possibly TRBD2 for D (6 bases). Trimming pared 0 bases from V and 1 base from J, leaving 11 bases between. CDR1 and CDR2 (germline): SGHRS, YFSETQ. The length of the CDR3 is 15 residues. CDR3 sequence (DNA): TGCGCCAGCAGCTTGGTGGGGGGAGAGTCCTACGAGCAGTACTTC. This codes for CASSLVGGESYEQYF.

This clonotype was seen at least ten times. The chain carries TRBV10-3 and TRBJ2-1; 7 bases line up with TRBD2. The CDR3 is 14 amino acids. Germline V gene lookup returns CDR1 ENHRY and CDR2 SYGVKD. The junction had 10 bases not matched to a gene; V was cut back by 5 bases and J by 9 bases. The CDR3 is CAISPHTSEPEQFF. CDR3 nucleotide sequence: TGTGCCATCAGTCCACACACTAGCGAACCTGAGCAGTTCTTC.

Concerning this clonotype: A much larger clonotype is one base distant, so this may be a read error. The CDR3 here is CSGLKTSGQETQYF. The CDR3 DNA is TGCAGTGGCTTAAAGACTAGCGGACAAGAGACCCAGTACTTC. This sequence joins TRBV20-1 and TRBJ2-4; 9 bases agree with TRBD2. The J call is doubtful: the DNA matches TRBJ2-5 better. CDR1 is DFQATT and CDR2 is SNEGSKA in the germline V gene (reference sequence). The CDR3 loop spans 14 amino acids.

The table lists this clonotype with many counts. The chain employs TRBV6-1 and TRBJ2-7, with 9 bases lining up with TRBD2. Germline V CDR1 and CDR2: MNHNS, SASEGT. The length of the CDR3 is 17 residues. J lost 5 bases, V lost 2 bases, and 13 bases had no gene match. CDR3 loop: CASSERAGGLSANEQYF. The CDR3 DNA reads TGTGCCAGCAGTGAAAGAGCGGGGGGCCTAAGTGCGAACGAGCAGTACTTC.

This CDR3 is CASSWIDRNTEAFF. CDR3 DNA: TGTGCCAGCAGCTGGATAGACAGGAACACTGAAGCTTTCTTT. The V call is TRBV12-3 or TRBV12-4, the J call TRBJ1-1; perhaps TRBD1 as D (5 bases). The CDR3 is 14 residues long. Trimming removed 6 bases at V and 1 base at J, with 12 bases between.

CDR3 amino acids: CASTSGRSSYEQYF. DNA of the CDR3: TGCGCCAGCACGTCCGGGAGGAGCTCCTACGAGCAGTACTTC. V usage is TRBV5-1 and J usage is TRBJ2-7; 7 nucleotides match TRBD2. With 6 bases clipped from V and 0 bases from J, the junction kept 6 bases outside the gene matches. From germline, CDR1 is SGHRS and CDR2 YFSETQ. CDR3 length: 14 residues. Using reference TRBV5-1 and TRBJ2-7 for the parts outside the CDR3, the full variable domain is KAGVTQTPRYLIKTRGQQVTLSCSPISGHRSVSWYQQTPGQGLQFLFEYFSETQRNKGNFPGRFSGRQFSNSRSEMNVSTLELGDSALYLCASTSGRSSYEQYFGPGTRLTVT.

This clonotype was found many times. The chain combines TRBV7-2 with TRBJ1-2, with D perhaps matching TRBD1 (6 bases). Per the germline V gene, CDR1 is SGHTA and CDR2 is FQGNSA. The CDR3 consists of 15 residues. The germline V and J ends were trimmed by 5 bases and 8 bases, with 21 bases remaining between them. In DNA form, the CDR3 reads TGTGCCAGCAGCCACGGACAGAAGACTCGGGGGGGCTACACCTTC. It codes for CASSHGQKTRGGYTF.

Turning to this clonotype: This may be a read error, as it is one base from a much larger clone. The CDR3 sequence is CASSFADCGGAGNQPQHF. CDR3 in DNA: TGTGCCAGCAGTTTTGCCGACTGCGGGGGCGCGGGCAATCAGCCCCAGCATTTT. The chain has TRBV12-3 or TRBV12-4 and TRBJ1-5, with D perhaps matching TRBD1 (6 bases). There are 18 residues in the CDR3. Trimming removed 3 bases at V and 2 bases at J, with 20 bases between.

This clonotype has a count of ten or more. The rearrangement links TRBV6-5 to TRBJ1-2; a weak D match, TRBD1 (6 bases). The CDR3 extends over 11 amino acids. The V gene lost 7 bases and the J gene lost 3 bases, with 6 bases spanning the gap. Per germline, CDR1 MNHEY and CDR2 SVGAGI. CDR3 nucleotides: TGTGCCAGCACAGGGGACTATGGCTACACCTTC. Translating it yields CASTGDYGYTF.

The CDR3 loop reads CASSPPGLWETQYF. The CDR3 nucleotides read TGTGCCAGCAGCCCCCCGGGTTTGTGGGAGACCCAGTACTTC. V gene TRBV7-9 combines with J gene TRBJ2-7; D not certain. The J call may not be correct, given that the DNA end is closer to TRBJ2-5. The CDR3 consists of 14 residues. Germline V gene data show CDR1 as SEHNR and CDR2 as FQNEAQ (reference sequence).